Sequencing of this T cell receptor (beta chain) was carried out in a study of identical twins. Germline V gene data show CDR1 as DFQATT and CDR2 as SNEGSKA (reference sequence). The CDR3 totals 13 residues. V shed 4 bases and J shed 4 bases, with 12 bases lying between them. The study's findings and limits: Excess low generation probability was seen in twin-shared out-of-frame alpha sequences.

Remarks on this clonotype: Its antigen is as yet unknown.

TCRdb analysed the 5' RACE reads with MiXCR anew, one entry per CDR3 protein. The table has 1.5 million to 2 million distinct CDR3 sequences, 32% seen once. The TCR originated in a newborn girl in good health. The chain links TRBV20-1 to TRBJ2-3; D perhaps matches TRBD2 (6 bases). What was sequenced was cord blood. CDR3 bases: TGCAGTGCTACGGGAGAAGGGGCAGATACGCAGTATTTT. It yields the protein CSATGEGADTQYF.